These 5 T cell receptor beta chains came from one sample sequenced in a study of T-cell reconstitution after alpha-beta-depleted transplantation in children. Unique molecular identifiers featured in how the TCRbeta library was prepared. One entry per CDR3 protein, called by TCRdb with MiXCR from the PCR reads. The repertoire has hundreds of thousands of distinct CDR3 sequences, 10% to 15% of them found once; the top ten carry 0.65% to 0.9%. The sample in question was PBMCs, obtained before TCRalphabeta/CD19-depleted stem cell transplant. The origin of the receptors is a girl aged 2 to 9 with congenital amegakaryocytic thrombocytopenia, due to receive a stem cell transplant.

V gene TRBV30 combines with J gene TRBJ2-2; TRBD2 matches 7 bases. Germline CDR1 GTSNPN, CDR2 SVGIG (reference sequence). This CDR3 spans 17 amino acids. V gave up 0 bases and J gave up 7 bases; unmatched junction bases: 14. CDR3 sequence: CAWSVRISGTKRGELFF. The CDR3 DNA is TGTGCCTGGAGTGTACGGATCAGCGGGACTAAACGCGGGGAGCTGTTTTTT.

This chain links TRBV11-1 with TRBJ2-5; D is unresolved. V was pared by 4 bases and J by 1 base, with 13 bases between. Germline loops: CDR1 SGHAT, CDR2 FQDESV (reference sequence). The CDR3 length is 15 residues. The chain's CDR3 is CASSSSSGGQETQYF. CDR3 DNA sequence: TGTGCCAGCAGCTCATCCTCTGGCGGCCAAGAGACCCAGTACTTC. Full variable domain (outside the CDR3, taken from reference TRBV11-1 and TRBJ2-5): EAEVAQSPRYKITEKSQAVAFWCDPISGHATLYWYRQILGQGPELLVQFQDESVVDDSQLPKDRFSAERLKGVDSTLKIQPAELGDSAMYLCASSSSSGGQETQYFGPGTRLLVL.

This clonotype was counted many times. The chain couples TRBV5-6 to TRBJ2-1, with 8 nucleotides matching TRBD2. Per germline, CDR1 SGHDT and CDR2 YYEEEE. The CDR3 length is 11 residues. V dropped 3 bases and J dropped 15; count of bases not matched to a gene: 5. CDR3 region: CASSSSLAVFF. DNA of the CDR3: TGTGCCAGCAGCTCGTCACTAGCGGTGTTCTTC.

This clonotype was seen ten or more times. In DNA form, the CDR3 reads TGCGCCAGCAGCTTGGCTCCGGGACTAAAGGTGCAGTACTTC. It encodes CASSLAPGLKVQYF. The genes are TRBV5-1 and TRBJ2-7; 7 bases line up with TRBD2. J was trimmed by 9 bases and V by 0 bases; bases with no gene match: 9. This CDR3 comprises 14 residues. In germline, CDR1 is SGHRS, CDR2 YFSETQ.

This clonotype appeared many times. The rearrangement joins TRBV5-1 to TRBJ2-5; D uncertain. The CDR3 totals 12 residues. CDR1 and CDR2 (germline): SGHRS, YFSETQ. This CDR3 is CVYRRSQETQYF. CDR3 nucleotides: TGCGTATACCGGAGATCCCAAGAGACCCAGTACTTC.